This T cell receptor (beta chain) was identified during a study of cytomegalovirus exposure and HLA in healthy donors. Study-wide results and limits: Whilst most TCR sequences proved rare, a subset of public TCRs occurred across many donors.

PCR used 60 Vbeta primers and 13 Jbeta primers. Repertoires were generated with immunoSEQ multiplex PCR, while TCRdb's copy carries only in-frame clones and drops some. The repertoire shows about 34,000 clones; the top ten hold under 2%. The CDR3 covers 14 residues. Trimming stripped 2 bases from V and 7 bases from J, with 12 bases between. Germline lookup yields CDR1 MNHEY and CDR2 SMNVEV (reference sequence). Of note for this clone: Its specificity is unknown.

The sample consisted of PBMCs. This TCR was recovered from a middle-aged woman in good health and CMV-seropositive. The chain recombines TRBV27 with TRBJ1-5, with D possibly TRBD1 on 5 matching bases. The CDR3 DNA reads TGTGCCAGCAGTTTAGCGGGGCGGGGGCAGCCCCAGCATTTT. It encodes CASSLAGRGQPQHF.